This TCR beta chain was observed in a study of monozygotic twins with inflammatory bowel disease. Germline lookup yields CDR1 SGHRS and CDR2 YFSETQ. The CDR3 is 12 amino acids. TCRdb re-called the 5' RACE reads, yielding one record per CDR3 amino acid sequence without DNA. This table holds around 450,000 distinct CDR3 sequences. This receptor was obtained from a human donor with ulcerative colitis or Crohn's disease, or a healthy co-twin of an affected twin (not recorded which). The rearrangement links TRBV5-1 to TRBJ2-2. The sequencing input was blood. The CDR3 loop is CASSGHTGELFF. The entire variable domain, with the rest obtained from reference TRBV5-1 and TRBJ2-2, is as follows: KAGVTQTPRYLIKTRGQQVTLSCSPISGHRSVSWYQQTPGQGLQFLFEYFSETQRNKGNFPGRFSGRQFSNSRSEMNVSTLELGDSALYLCASSGHTGELFFGEGSRLTVL.